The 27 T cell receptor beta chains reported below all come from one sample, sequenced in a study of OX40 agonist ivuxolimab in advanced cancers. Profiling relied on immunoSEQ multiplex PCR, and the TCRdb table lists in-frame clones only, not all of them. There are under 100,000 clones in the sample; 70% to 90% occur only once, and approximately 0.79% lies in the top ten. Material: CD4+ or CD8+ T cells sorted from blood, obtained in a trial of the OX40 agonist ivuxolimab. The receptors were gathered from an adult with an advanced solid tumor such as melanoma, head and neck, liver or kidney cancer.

CDR3 sequence: CAWRPTGLTEAFF. Written as DNA, the CDR3 is TGTGCCTGGAGGCCGACAGGGCTTACTGAAGCTTTCTTT. The chain uses TRBV30 and TRBJ1-1; TRBD1 matches at 7 bases. CDR1 is GTSNPN and CDR2 is SVGIG in the germline V gene (reference sequence). J gave up 5 bases and V 3 bases, and 6 bases lay outside the gene matches. The CDR3 is 13 amino acids.

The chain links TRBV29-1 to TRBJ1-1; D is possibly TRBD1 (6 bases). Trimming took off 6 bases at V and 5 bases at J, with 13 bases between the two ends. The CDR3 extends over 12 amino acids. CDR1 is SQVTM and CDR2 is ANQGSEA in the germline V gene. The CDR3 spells CSVLKGGTEAFF. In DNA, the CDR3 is TGCAGCGTCCTTAAGGGGGGAACTGAAGCTTTCTTT.

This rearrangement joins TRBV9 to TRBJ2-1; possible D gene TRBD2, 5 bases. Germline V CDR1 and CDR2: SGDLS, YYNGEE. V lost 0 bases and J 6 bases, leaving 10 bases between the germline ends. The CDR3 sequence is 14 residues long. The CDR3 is CASSVAGEPNEQFF. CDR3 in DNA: TGTGCCAGCAGCGTAGCCGGGGAACCCAATGAGCAGTTCTTC.

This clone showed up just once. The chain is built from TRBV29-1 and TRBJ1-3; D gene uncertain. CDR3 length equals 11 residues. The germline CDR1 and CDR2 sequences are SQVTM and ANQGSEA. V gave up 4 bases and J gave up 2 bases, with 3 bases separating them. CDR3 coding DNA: TGCAGCGTTGGGACTGGAAACACCATATATTTT. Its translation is CSVGTGNTIYF.

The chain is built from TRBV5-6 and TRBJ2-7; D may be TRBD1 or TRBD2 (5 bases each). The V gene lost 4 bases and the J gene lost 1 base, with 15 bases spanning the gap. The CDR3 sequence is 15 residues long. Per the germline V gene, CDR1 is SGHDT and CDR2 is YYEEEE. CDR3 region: CASSQMGPKSYEQYF. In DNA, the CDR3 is TGTGCCAGCAGCCAAATGGGACCGAAATCCTACGAGCAGTACTTC.

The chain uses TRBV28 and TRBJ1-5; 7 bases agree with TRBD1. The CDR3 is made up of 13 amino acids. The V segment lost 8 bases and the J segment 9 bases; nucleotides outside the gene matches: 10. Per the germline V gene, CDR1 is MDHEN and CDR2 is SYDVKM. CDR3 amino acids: CASGTETIRPQHF. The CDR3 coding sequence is TGTGCCAGCGGGACAGAGACAATCAGGCCCCAGCATTTT.

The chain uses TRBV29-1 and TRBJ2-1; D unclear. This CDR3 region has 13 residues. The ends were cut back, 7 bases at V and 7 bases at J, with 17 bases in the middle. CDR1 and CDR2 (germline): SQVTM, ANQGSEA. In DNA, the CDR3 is TGCAGCGCCCTTGGGCTAAGGATAAATGAGCAGTTCTTC. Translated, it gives CSALGLRINEQFF.

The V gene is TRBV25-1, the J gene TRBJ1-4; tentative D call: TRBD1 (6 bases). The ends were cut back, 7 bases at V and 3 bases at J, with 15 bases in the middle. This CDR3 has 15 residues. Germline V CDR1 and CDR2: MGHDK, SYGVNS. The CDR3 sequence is CASTPGGAANEKLFF. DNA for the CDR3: TGTGCCAGCACCCCCGGGGGGGCGGCTAATGAAAAACTGTTTTTT.

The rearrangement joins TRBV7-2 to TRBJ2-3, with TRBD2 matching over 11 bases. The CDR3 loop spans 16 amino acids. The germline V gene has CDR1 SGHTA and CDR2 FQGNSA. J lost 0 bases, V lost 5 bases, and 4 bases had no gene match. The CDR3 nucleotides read TGTGCCAGCAGCCCCCGACTAGCGGGGAGCACAGATACGCAGTATTTT. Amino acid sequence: CASSPRLAGSTDTQYF.

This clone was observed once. CDR3 coding DNA: TGTGCCAGCAGTCGGGACAGGGGAGGTGAAAAACTGTTTTTT. It codes for CASSRDRGGEKLFF. The chain couples TRBV6-1 to TRBJ1-4; the match to TRBD1 covers 10 bases. This CDR3 has 14 amino acids. CDR1 MNHNS and CDR2 SASEGT come from the germline V gene. Trimming removed 5 bases from V and 7 bases from J; junction bases left unmatched: 4.

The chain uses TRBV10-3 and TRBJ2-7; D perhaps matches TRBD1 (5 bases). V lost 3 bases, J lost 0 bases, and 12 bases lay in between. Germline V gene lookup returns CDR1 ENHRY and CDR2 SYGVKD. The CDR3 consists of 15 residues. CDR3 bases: TGTGCCATCAGTGATTACAGGATTAGCTCCTACGAGCAGTACTTC. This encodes CAISDYRISSYEQYF.

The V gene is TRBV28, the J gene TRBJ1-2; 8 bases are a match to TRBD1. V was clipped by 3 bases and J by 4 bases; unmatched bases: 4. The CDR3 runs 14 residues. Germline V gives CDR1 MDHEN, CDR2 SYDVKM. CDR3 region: CASSLSGTGYGYTF. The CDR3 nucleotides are TGTGCCAGCAGTTTGTCGGGGACAGGCTATGGCTACACCTTC.

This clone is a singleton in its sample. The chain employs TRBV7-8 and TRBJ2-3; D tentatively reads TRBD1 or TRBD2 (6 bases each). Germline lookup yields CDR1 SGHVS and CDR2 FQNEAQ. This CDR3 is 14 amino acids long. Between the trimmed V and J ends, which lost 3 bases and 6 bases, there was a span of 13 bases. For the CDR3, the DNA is TGTGCCAGCAGCTTGTCGGGGGCTGGGGATACGCAGTATTTT. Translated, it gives CASSLSGAGDTQYF.

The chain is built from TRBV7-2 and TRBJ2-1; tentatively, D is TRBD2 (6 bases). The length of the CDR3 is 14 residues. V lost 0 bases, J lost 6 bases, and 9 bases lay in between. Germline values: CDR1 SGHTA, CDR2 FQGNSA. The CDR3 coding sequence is TGTGCCAGCAGCTTAGCGTTGGGAGGCAATGAGCAGTTCTTC. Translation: CASSLALGGNEQFF.

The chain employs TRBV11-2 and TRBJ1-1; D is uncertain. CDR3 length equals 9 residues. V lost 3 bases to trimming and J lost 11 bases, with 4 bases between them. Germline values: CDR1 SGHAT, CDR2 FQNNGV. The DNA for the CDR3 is TGTGCCAGCAGCTTTTTGGCTTTCTTT. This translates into CASSFLAFF. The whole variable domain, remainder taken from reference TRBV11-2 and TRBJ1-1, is EAGVAQSPRYKIIEKRQSVAFWCNPISGHATLYWYQQILGQGPKLLIQFQNNGVVDDSQLPKDRFSAERLKGVDSTLKIQPAKLEDSAVYLCASSFLAFFGQGTRLTVV.

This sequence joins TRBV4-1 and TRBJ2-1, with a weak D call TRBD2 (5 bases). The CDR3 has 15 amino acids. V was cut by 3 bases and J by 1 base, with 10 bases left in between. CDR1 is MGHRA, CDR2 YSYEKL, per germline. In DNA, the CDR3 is TGCGCCAGCAGCCAGGACGGAGGATCCTACAATGAGCAGTTCTTC. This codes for CASSQDGGSYNEQFF.

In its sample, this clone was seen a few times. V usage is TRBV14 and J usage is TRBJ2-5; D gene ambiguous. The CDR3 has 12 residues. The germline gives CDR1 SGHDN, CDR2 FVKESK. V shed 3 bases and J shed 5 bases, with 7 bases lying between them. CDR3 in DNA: TGTGCCAGCAGCCAGATAGTGGAGACCCAGTACTTC. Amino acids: CASSQIVETQYF.

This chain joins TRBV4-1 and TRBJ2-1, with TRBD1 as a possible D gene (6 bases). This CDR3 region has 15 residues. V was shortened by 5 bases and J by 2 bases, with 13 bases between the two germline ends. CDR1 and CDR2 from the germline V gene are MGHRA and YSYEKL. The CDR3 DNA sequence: TGCGCCAGCAGCACACAGGGAGTACCCTACAATGAGCAGTTCTTC. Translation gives CASSTQGVPYNEQFF.

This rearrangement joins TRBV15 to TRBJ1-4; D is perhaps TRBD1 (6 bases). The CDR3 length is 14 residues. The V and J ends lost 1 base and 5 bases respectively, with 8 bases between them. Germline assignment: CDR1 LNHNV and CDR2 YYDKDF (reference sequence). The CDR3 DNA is TGTGCCACCAGCAGAGGGGGGGCGAATGAAAAACTGTTTTTT. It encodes CATSRGGANEKLFF. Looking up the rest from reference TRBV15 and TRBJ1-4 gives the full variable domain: DAMVIQNPRYQVTQFGKPVTLSCSQTLNHNVMYWYQQKSSQAPKLLFHYYDKDFNNEADTPDNFQSRRPNTSFCFLDIRSPGLGDTAMYLCATSRGGANEKLFFGSGTQLSVL.

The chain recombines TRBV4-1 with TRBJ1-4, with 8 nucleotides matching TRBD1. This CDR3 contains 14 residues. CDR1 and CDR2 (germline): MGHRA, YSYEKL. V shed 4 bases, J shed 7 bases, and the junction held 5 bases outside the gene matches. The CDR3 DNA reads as TGCGCCAGCAGCCCGACAGGGGCCGGTGAAAAACTGTTTTTT. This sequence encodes CASSPTGAGEKLFF.

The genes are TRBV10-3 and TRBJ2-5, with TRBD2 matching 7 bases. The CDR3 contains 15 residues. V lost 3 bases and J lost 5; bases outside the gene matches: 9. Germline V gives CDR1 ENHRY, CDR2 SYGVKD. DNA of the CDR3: TGTGCCATCAGTGATTTGGGGGGGGGTTTGGAGACCCAGTACTTC. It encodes CAISDLGGGLETQYF.

The CDR3 reads CASSLGQGYEQYF. CDR3 in DNA: TGTGCCAGCAGCCTTGGACAGGGTTACGAGCAGTACTTC. This chain links TRBV9 with TRBJ2-7; 8 bases match TRBD1. Germline-derived CDR1 and CDR2 are SGDLS and YYNGEE. There are 13 residues in the CDR3. Trimming removed 4 bases from V and 4 bases from J; junction bases left unmatched: 4.

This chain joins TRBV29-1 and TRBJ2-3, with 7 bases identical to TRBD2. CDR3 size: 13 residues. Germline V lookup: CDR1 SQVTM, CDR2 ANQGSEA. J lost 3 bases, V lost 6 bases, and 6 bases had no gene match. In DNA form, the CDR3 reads TGCAGCGTAATTCAGGGAGGGACAGATACGCAGTATTTT. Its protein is CSVIQGGTDTQYF.

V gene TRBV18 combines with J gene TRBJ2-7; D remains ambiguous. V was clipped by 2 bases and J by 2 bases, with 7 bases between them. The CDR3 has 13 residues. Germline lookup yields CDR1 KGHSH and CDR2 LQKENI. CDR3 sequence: CASSPTGPYEQYF. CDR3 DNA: TGTGCCAGCTCACCAACCGGCCCCTACGAGCAGTACTTC.

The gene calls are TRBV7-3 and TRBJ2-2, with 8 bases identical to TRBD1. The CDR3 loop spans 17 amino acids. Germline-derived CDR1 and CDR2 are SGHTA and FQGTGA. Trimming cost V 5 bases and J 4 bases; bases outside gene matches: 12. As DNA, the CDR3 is TGTGCCAGCAGCCTGACAGGGGAAACGGCGGGCACCGGGGAGCTGTTTTTT. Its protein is CASSLTGETAGTGELFF.

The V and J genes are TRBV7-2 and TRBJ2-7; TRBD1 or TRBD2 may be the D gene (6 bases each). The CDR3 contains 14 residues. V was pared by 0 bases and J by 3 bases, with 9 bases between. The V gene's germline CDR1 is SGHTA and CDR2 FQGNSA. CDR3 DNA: TGTGCCAGCAGCTTAGCGGAGGGACACTACGAGCAGTACTTC. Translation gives CASSLAEGHYEQYF.

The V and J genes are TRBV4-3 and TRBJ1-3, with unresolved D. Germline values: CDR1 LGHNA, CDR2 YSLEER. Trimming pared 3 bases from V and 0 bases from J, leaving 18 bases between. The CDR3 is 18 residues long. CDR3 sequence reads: CASSQYRMDQSSGNTIYF. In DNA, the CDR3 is TGCGCCAGCAGCCAGTACCGTATGGACCAAAGCTCTGGAAACACCATATATTTT.